The following is a T cell receptor beta chain sequence with its context. The antigen remains unidentified. Clones were sequenced by immunoSEQ multiplex PCR, and TCRdb holds only the in-frame ones, with some missing. The sample carries approximately 19,000 clones, 70% to 90% recorded once. The germline V gene encodes CDR1 SGHTA and CDR2 FQGNSA. The CDR3 totals 13 residues. V gave up 1 base and J gave up 7 bases, with 8 bases separating them. This sample is drawn from a study of chemoradiotherapy in HPV16-positive cancers. For the study at large: Candidate HPV-specific T-cell clones and common TCR motifs came from functional assays in a couple of HPV16-positive patients.

Study conclusions and caveats: During treatment, candidate HPV-specific clones and E7-related motifs expanded in tumor. HPV-specific T cells were functionally defined from only a couple of HPV16-positive patients.

The sequence was obtained from a human donor with HPV-associated anogenital cancer. The sample was blood, taken from a patient who underwent chemoradiotherapy. V is TRBV7-2 and J is TRBJ2-1; no firm D call. CDR3 DNA sequence: TGTGCCAGCAGCTTAGTACGGGCGAATGAGCAGTTCTTC. Translating it yields CASSLVRANEQFF.